The present T cell receptor (beta chain) was sequenced within a study of HIV-infected children after antiretroviral therapy interruption. Germline V gene sequence: CDR1 MDHEN, CDR2 SYDVKM. The CDR3 has 13 amino acids. Trimming shortened V by 3 bases and J by 2 bases, and 6 bases separated the two germline ends. Many counts were recorded for this clonotype. As to treatment: PENTA 11 planned treatment interruption arm or continuous ART arm. At least 5 million viable PBMCs were required per cryopreserved sample. Unique molecular identifiers were included in an RNA-based 3' RACE TCR library. TCRdb fed the 3' RACE reads into MiXCR, producing one record per CDR3 protein. The sample shows 90,000 or so distinct CDR3 sequences, 6% to 8.5% of them seen only once.

V and J are TRBV28 and TRBJ2-3; D is uncertain. Material: CD45RA+ CD4+ T cells from PBMCs, pooled from several time points, obtained from a donor given antiretroviral therapy, either interrupted or continuous. This sample's subset: naive CD4+ CD45RA+ CD45RO- T cells. The sequence was collected from a pool of human donors with HIV. For the CDR3, the DNA is TGTGCCAGCAGTTTTATGGACACAGATACGCAGTATTTT. Translation gives CASSFMDTDTQYF.